A selection of T cell receptor beta chains follows, all from one sample in a study of regulatory T cells in long-lasting Graves disease. TCRdb re-derived calls from the multiplex PCR reads in MiXCR, one entry per CDR3 protein. The table has 580,000 or so distinct CDR3 sequences, more than 15% seen once. This same sample was also part of a study on T cells in Graves' hyperthyroidism and ophthalmopathy.

Sequenced here: peripheral blood mononuclear cells (PBMCs), sampled at new diagnosis, from a patient treated with antithyroid drugs. These receptors were obtained from a man younger than 35 with Graves disease. The CDR3 runs from the conserved cysteine through the conserved F or W.

cdr3_aa: CASTSGGTRETQYF
v_call: TRBV7-6

cdr3_aa: CASSLGTSLPYEQYF
v_call: TRBV5-5

cdr3_aa: CSARPQQQAFF
v_call: TRBV20-1

cdr3_aa: CASSLEGIQYF
v_call: TRBV5-4

cdr3_aa: CASSPGRAAEAFF
v_call: TRBV7-3

cdr3_aa: CASSPAGEGNEQFF
v_call: TRBV18

cdr3_aa: CASSNSGSVHEQYF
v_call: TRBV10-1

cdr3_aa: CSAQSSGNTIYF
v_call: TRBV20-1

cdr3_aa: CASNEGMGQIYTGELFF
v_call: TRBV7-9

cdr3_aa: CSGSGTSGRARSYNEQFF
v_call: TRBV29-1

cdr3_aa: CASSQEGVRTGELFF
v_call: TRBV14

cdr3_aa: CASSAGALYQPQHF
v_call: TRBV2

cdr3_aa: CASSTRGRLTLEQFF
v_call: TRBV6-2/TRBV6-3

cdr3_aa: CSAPDPPLAGVRDTQYF
v_call: TRBV20-1

cdr3_aa: CASASWGDTEAFF
v_call: TRBV27

cdr3_aa: CSASNSGRAPDTQYF
v_call: TRBV20-1

cdr3_aa: CASSLDVPSSYEQYF
v_call: TRBV11-2

cdr3_aa: CSASSDSDTQYF
v_call: TRBV20-1

cdr3_aa: CASSFGTATFSGNTIYF
v_call: TRBV7-9

cdr3_aa: CASSLGGGGLYEQYF
v_call: TRBV7-3

cdr3_aa: CASSTGGSMSYEQYF
v_call: TRBV25-1

cdr3_aa: CASSRVRAARYEQYF
v_call: TRBV11-2

cdr3_aa: CSATPAGRTYEQYF
v_call: TRBV20-1

cdr3_aa: CASSRHLGVDVEQFF
v_call: TRBV7-9

cdr3_aa: CASSQKTPSGELFF
v_call: TRBV3-1

cdr3_aa: CASSLFPGTNEQFF
v_call: TRBV11-2

cdr3_aa: CATLGGFGDTQYF
v_call: TRBV12-3/TRBV12-4

cdr3_aa: CSAGVPGHNYNEQFF
v_call: TRBV20-1

cdr3_aa: CATSGQGETDTQYF
v_call: TRBV24-1

cdr3_aa: CASSVYGTSGRAETQYF
v_call: TRBV7-8

cdr3_aa: CASRLAGKSDTQYF
v_call: TRBV10-2

cdr3_aa: CASSVEASTDTQYF
v_call: TRBV9

cdr3_aa: CASSGERGDQETQYF
v_call: TRBV6-2/TRBV6-3

cdr3_aa: CASSPQVLSGNTIYF
v_call: TRBV9

cdr3_aa: CASSVEAGDEAFF
v_call: TRBV9

cdr3_aa: CSASGAPKNIQYF
v_call: TRBV20-1

cdr3_aa: CASSPQTGLGTEAFF
v_call: TRBV7-3

cdr3_aa: CSARARGYSYEQYF
v_call: TRBV20-1

cdr3_aa: CSVELEKLFF
v_call: TRBV29-1

cdr3_aa: CASSLNPTSGSLNEQFF
v_call: TRBV9

cdr3_aa: CASSPGTRGYNEQFF
v_call: TRBV12-3/TRBV12-4

cdr3_aa: CASSLSAQSSYNEQFF
v_call: TRBV27

cdr3_aa: CASSILAVETQYF
v_call: TRBV7-9

cdr3_aa: CARGLTGELFF
v_call: TRBV2

cdr3_aa: CASSSMDRADEQFF
v_call: TRBV7-3

cdr3_aa: CASSKTGPNQPQHF
v_call: TRBV28

cdr3_aa: CASSEAAANQPQHF
v_call: TRBV2

cdr3_aa: CASSLSGELFF
v_call: TRBV12-3/TRBV12-4

cdr3_aa: CASSLETSESNEQFF
v_call: TRBV11-3

cdr3_aa: CSARDKLSGAGELFF
v_call: TRBV20-1

cdr3_aa: CASSPTEFYEQYF
v_call: TRBV12-3/TRBV12-4

cdr3_aa: CASSLGGSGTYNEQFF
v_call: TRBV5-1

cdr3_aa: CASSVQGGLNTEAFF
v_call: TRBV7-9

cdr3_aa: CSARVIAGASYNEQFF
v_call: TRBV20-1

cdr3_aa: CSVEVSVGEAFF
v_call: TRBV29-1

cdr3_aa: CASSLDFYLTDTQYF
v_call: TRBV7-2

cdr3_aa: CATLKPDRGHYTGELFF
v_call: TRBV10-3